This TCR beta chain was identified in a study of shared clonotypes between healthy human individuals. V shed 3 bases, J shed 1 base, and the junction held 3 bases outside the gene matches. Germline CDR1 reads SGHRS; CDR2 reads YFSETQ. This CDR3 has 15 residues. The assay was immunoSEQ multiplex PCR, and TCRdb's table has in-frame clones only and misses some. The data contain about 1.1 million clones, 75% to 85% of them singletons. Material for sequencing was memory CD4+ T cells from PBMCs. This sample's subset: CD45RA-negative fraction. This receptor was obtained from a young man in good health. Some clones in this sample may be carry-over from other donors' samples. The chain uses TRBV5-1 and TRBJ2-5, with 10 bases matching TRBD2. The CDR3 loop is CASSSSGRPQETQYF. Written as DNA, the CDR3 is TGCGCCAGCAGCTCTAGCGGGAGACCCCAAGAGACCCAGTACTTC.